One sample yielded the 26 T cell receptor beta chains listed below, sequenced in a study of vaccination and CD4 T cells after COVID-19. Sequencing of the DNA from cultured CD4+ T cells was carried out with the Oncomine TCR Beta short-read assay. Genomic DNA was isolated from CD4+ T cells that had been cultured. TCRdb re-derived calls from the PCR reads in MiXCR, one entry per CDR3 protein. Here the sample spans some 11,000 distinct CDR3 sequences, around 28% being singletons. The antigens for these receptors are not known. As to treatment: approximately 10-day PBMC culture with coronavirus spike peptide pools or control peptides (ViraFEST assay). These CD4+ T cells came from an unexposed donor, sampled before the COVID-19 pandemic (2011-2018). Sequencing was done on a sample of CD4+ T cells from blood, cultured in vitro. These receptors came from a human donor in good health.

The chain is built from TRBV29-1 and TRBJ2-3; tentatively, D is TRBD1 (6 bases). Deletions cut 7 bases from V and 2 bases from J, with 16 bases between. The CDR3 covers 14 residues. The germline V gene encodes CDR1 SQVTM and CDR2 ANQGSEA. The CDR3 DNA reads as TGCAGCGCCGCCATAACAGGGATCACAGATACGCAGTATTTT. Residues: CSAAITGITDTQYF.

V and J are TRBV5-4 and TRBJ2-2, with D hard to call. Germline CDR1 is SGHNT and CDR2 is YYREEE (reference sequence). This CDR3 region has 13 residues. Deletions cut 3 bases from V and 1 base from J, with 4 bases between. CDR3 protein: CASSSQNTGELFF. CDR3 in DNA: TGTGCCAGCAGCTCCCAGAACACCGGGGAGCTGTTTTTT.

V and J are TRBV6-2 or TRBV6-3 and TRBJ2-7; 14 positions agree with TRBD2. CDR3 size: 17 residues. V was clipped by 1 base and J by 3 bases; unmatched bases: 5. Germline V gene lookup returns CDR1 MNHEY and CDR2 SVGEGT. The CDR3 nucleotides read TGTGCCAGCAGTTACTTTGGGACTAGCGGGAGCATCTACGAGCAGTACTTC. It encodes CASSYFGTSGSIYEQYF.

The count of this clonotype is one. The chain links TRBV7-2 to TRBJ2-4, with 7 nucleotides matching TRBD2. The CDR3 covers 12 residues. V was pared by 7 bases and J by 6 bases, with 3 bases of the junction left unmatched. CDR1 SGHTA and CDR2 FQGNSA come from the germline V gene. CDR3 residues: CASTSGGNIQYF. DNA of the CDR3: TGTGCCAGCACCTCGGGGGGAAACATTCAGTACTTC.

V and J are TRBV20-1 and TRBJ2-2; 10 nucleotides line up with TRBD1. Germline CDR1 reads DFQATT; CDR2 reads SNEGSKA (reference sequence). The CDR3 totals 15 residues. The ends lost 3 bases at V and 2 bases at J; junction bases unmatched: 3. CDR3: CSASGTGVNTGELFF. The DNA of the CDR3 is TGCAGTGCTAGCGGGACAGGGGTTAACACCGGGGAGCTGTTTTTT.

This clonotype was observed a handful of times. The chain links TRBV11-2 to TRBJ2-7; the match to TRBD1 covers 11 bases. The germline CDR1 and CDR2 sequences are SGHAT and FQNNGV. There are 15 residues in the CDR3. The junction had 1 base not matched to a gene; V was cut back by 3 bases and J by 0 bases. Here the CDR3 DNA reads TGTGCCAGCAGCTTGGGGACAGGGGGCTCCTACGAGCAGTACTTC. Translation: CASSLGTGGSYEQYF. The full variable domain, with the rest looked up from reference TRBV11-2 and TRBJ2-7, is EAGVAQSPRYKIIEKRQSVAFWCNPISGHATLYWYQQILGQGPKLLIQFQNNGVVDDSQLPKDRFSAERLKGVDSTLKIQPAKLEDSAVYLCASSLGTGGSYEQYFGPGTRLTVT.

This clonotype was detected once. The chain links TRBV7-8 to TRBJ2-2; 9 bases fit TRBD2. With 6 bases clipped from V and 4 bases from J, the junction kept 9 bases outside the gene matches. The germline CDR1 and CDR2 sequences are SGHVS and FQNEAQ. This CDR3 is 16 amino acids long. This CDR3 reads CASRKQREVGTGELFF. CDR3 nucleotides: TGTGCCAGCAGAAAACAGCGGGAGGTTGGCACCGGGGAGCTGTTTTTT.

The chain is built from TRBV25-1 and TRBJ2-2; D might be TRBD1 or TRBD2, each matching 5 bases. The CDR3 is 15 amino acids. Per germline, CDR1 MGHDK and CDR2 SYGVNS. Trimming removed 6 bases from V and 3 bases from J, with 14 bases in between. Here the CDR3 reads CASSPIGGDTGELFF. The DNA of the CDR3 is TGTGCCAGCAGCCCCATTGGGGGTGACACCGGGGAGCTGTTTTTT.

The chain employs TRBV15 and TRBJ2-1; 9 bases are shared with TRBD2. The CDR3 runs 15 residues. V gave up 1 base and J gave up 11 bases; unmatched junction bases: 9. CDR1 is LNHNV and CDR2 is YYDKDF in the germline V gene (reference sequence). Written as DNA, the CDR3 is TGTGCCACCAGCAGAGTAACAGGGACTAGCTGGAAGCAGTTCTTC. Translating it yields CATSRVTGTSWKQFF.

V and J are TRBV5-4 and TRBJ2-5; D tentatively fits TRBD1 or TRBD2 (5 bases each). Germline CDR1 and CDR2: SGHNT and YYREEE (reference sequence). Trimming left V 0 bases short and J 5 bases short, with 11 bases between. CDR3 size: 14 residues. CDR3: CASSLAGQAETQYF. The CDR3 nucleotides read TGTGCCAGCAGCTTGGCGGGGCAGGCGGAGACCCAGTACTTC.

This clonotype has more than one count but fewer than ten. V usage is TRBV27 and J usage is TRBJ1-2; 9 positions agree with TRBD1. Unmatched junction bases numbered 4, after V lost 2 bases and J lost 6 bases. The CDR3 is 14 residues long. Germline V gene data show CDR1 as MNHEY and CDR2 as SMNVEV (reference sequence). In DNA, the CDR3 is TGTGCCAGCAGTTTAGCAGACAGGGGGAATGGCTACACCTTC. The encoded protein is CASSLADRGNGYTF.

The rearrangement joins TRBV6-2 or TRBV6-3 to TRBJ2-7; D unclear. Germline V gene data show CDR1 as MNHEY and CDR2 as SVGEGT. The CDR3 is 15 amino acids. The V end was cut by 4 bases, the J end by 2 bases, with 15 bases between. In DNA form, the CDR3 reads TGTGCCAGCAGTTCACCTTTCGGACCGGCCTACGAGCAGTACTTC. Translating gives CASSSPFGPAYEQYF.

This clonotype was observed a few times. V usage is TRBV5-1 and J usage is TRBJ1-6, with D hard to call. The CDR3 extends over 16 amino acids. V was cut by 4 bases and J by 6 bases, with 17 bases left in between. CDR1 is SGHRS and CDR2 is YFSETQ in the germline V gene. The DNA for the CDR3 is TGCGCCAGCAGCCCCGGACCCGAAAGTGGTAATTCACCCCTCCACTTT. This encodes CASSPGPESGNSPLHF.

The CDR3 nucleotides are TGCAGTGCTAGATCCTCCATATGGCGGGATGCAAGAAGAGATACGCAGTATTTT. Residues: CSARSSIWRDARRDTQYF. The V call is TRBV20-1, the J call TRBJ2-3, with D maybe TRBD2 (6 bases). The V and J ends lost 2 bases and 5 bases respectively, with 26 bases between them. In germline, CDR1 is DFQATT, CDR2 SNEGSKA (reference sequence). This CDR3 is built from 18 residues.

V and J are TRBV9 and TRBJ1-2; D is unclear. V was clipped by 6 bases and J by 8 bases, with 14 bases between them. The CDR3 contains 12 residues. Germline assignment: CDR1 SGDLS and CDR2 YYNGEE. CDR3 sequence (DNA): TGTGCCAGCACCGCGGAGGGAGGGGGCTACACCTTC. This translates into CASTAEGGGYTF.

This clonotype was observed a few times. This chain links TRBV7-8 with TRBJ1-1; no reliable D call. The length of the CDR3 is 13 residues. V lost 4 bases, J lost 0 bases, and 6 bases lay in between. Germline V CDR1 and CDR2: SGHVS, FQNEAQ. DNA for the CDR3: TGTGCCAGCAGCTCGCAGGTGAACACTGAAGCTTTCTTT. Translated: CASSSQVNTEAFF.

V and J are TRBV30 and TRBJ1-2; TRBD1 matches at 9 bases. After removal of 3 bases from V and 5 bases from J, the junction contained 10 bases not matched to a gene. CDR3 length: 15 amino acids. Germline V gene lookup returns CDR1 GTSNPN and CDR2 SVGIG (reference sequence). CDR3 DNA sequence: TGTGCCTGGAGAGCTCCGGGACAGGGAGGGTATGGCTACACCTTC. It encodes CAWRAPGQGGYGYTF.

This clonotype was found a few times. CDR3 sequence reads: CASSDRGNTEAFF. The CDR3 nucleotides are TGTGCCAGCAGTGACAGGGGTAACACTGAAGCTTTCTTT. J is TRBJ1-1 and V is TRBV6-1, with D maybe TRBD1 (6 bases). The germline V gene encodes CDR1 MNHNS and CDR2 SASEGT. Trimming took off 3 bases at V and 2 bases at J, with 7 bases between the two ends. This CDR3 comprises 13 residues.

The V gene is TRBV28, the J gene TRBJ2-7, with TRBD1 matching over 7 bases. Looked up from germline, CDR1 is MDHEN and CDR2 is SYDVKM. CDR3 size: 13 residues. Trimming cost V 1 base and J 6 bases; bases outside gene matches: 3. The CDR3 nucleotides read TGTGCCAGCAGTTTATCGACAGGGCCCGAGCAGTACTTC. This codes for CASSLSTGPEQYF. The full variable domain, its missing parts supplied by reference TRBV28 and TRBJ2-7, is DVKVTQSSRYLVKRTGEKVFLECVQDMDHENMFWYRQDPGLGLRLIYFSYDVKMKEKGDIPEGYSVSREKKERFSLILESASTNQTSMYLCASSLSTGPEQYFGPGTRLTVT.

This clonotype is termed medium-sized. V usage is TRBV27 and J usage is TRBJ1-5; D might be TRBD1 (6 bases). The CDR3 has 14 residues. Trimming took 6 bases from V and 5 from J, leaving 14 bases between them. CDR1 and CDR2 (germline): MNHEY, SMNVEV (reference sequence). The chain's CDR3 is CASRDQGLHQPQHF. In nucleotides, the CDR3 is TGTGCCAGCAGGGATCAGGGGCTACATCAGCCCCAGCATTTT.

This clonotype was seen a handful of times. The chain combines TRBV7-9 with TRBJ1-1; a weak D match, TRBD1 (6 bases). The CDR3 is made up of 14 amino acids. V lost 0 bases, J lost 4 bases, and 9 bases lay in between. Germline loops: CDR1 SEHNR, CDR2 FQNEAQ (reference sequence). DNA of the CDR3: TGTGCCAGCAGCTTAGCGCAGGGGAGCACTGAAGCTTTCTTT. Translation: CASSLAQGSTEAFF.

V usage is TRBV2 and J usage is TRBJ2-1, with TRBD2 matching over 9 bases. Losses at the gene ends were 7 bases for V and 7 bases for J; bases not matched to a gene: 2. Germline V gives CDR1 SNHLY, CDR2 FYNNEI. The CDR3 length is 12 residues. The CDR3 sequence: CASKLAGNEQFF. CDR3 in DNA: TGTGCCAGCAAACTAGCGGGTAATGAGCAGTTCTTC.

This clonotype rates as medium-sized. The gene calls are TRBV24-1 and TRBJ1-5; D unclear. V lost 8 bases and J lost 0, with 4 bases in between. Per germline, CDR1 KGHDR and CDR2 SFDVKD. This CDR3 contains 12 residues. This CDR3 is CATTNSNQPQHF. DNA of the CDR3: TGTGCCACCACAAATAGCAATCAGCCCCAGCATTTT.

The chain joins TRBV6-1 to TRBJ2-3; D gene uncertain. This CDR3 region has 15 residues. Germline values: CDR1 MNHNS, CDR2 SASEGT. V was cut by 7 bases and J by 0 bases, with 14 bases left in between. The chain's CDR3 is CASTQARISTDTQYF. The CDR3, as DNA: TGTGCCAGCACCCAGGCCAGGATTAGCACAGATACGCAGTATTTT.

The V gene is TRBV20-1, the J gene TRBJ2-7, with 11 bases aligning to TRBD2. With V trimmed by 0 bases and J by 3 bases, 4 bases remained unmatched. Germline V gene sequence: CDR1 DFQATT, CDR2 SNEGSKA (reference sequence). The CDR3 totals 15 residues. The CDR3 DNA reads TGCAGTGCTAGAGACGCTAGCGGGAGGAACTACGAGCAGTACTTC. It yields the protein CSARDASGRNYEQYF.

The table lists this clonotype with a few counts. The chain recombines TRBV24-1 with TRBJ2-4, with TRBD1 matching 7 bases. V dropped 4 bases and J dropped 8; count of bases not matched to a gene: 10. CDR1 is KGHDR, CDR2 SFDVKD, per germline. The CDR3 has 15 residues. Written as DNA, the CDR3 is TGTGCCACCAGTGAAAGGACAGGTGGATTGGACATTCAGTACTTC. This sequence encodes CATSERTGGLDIQYF.